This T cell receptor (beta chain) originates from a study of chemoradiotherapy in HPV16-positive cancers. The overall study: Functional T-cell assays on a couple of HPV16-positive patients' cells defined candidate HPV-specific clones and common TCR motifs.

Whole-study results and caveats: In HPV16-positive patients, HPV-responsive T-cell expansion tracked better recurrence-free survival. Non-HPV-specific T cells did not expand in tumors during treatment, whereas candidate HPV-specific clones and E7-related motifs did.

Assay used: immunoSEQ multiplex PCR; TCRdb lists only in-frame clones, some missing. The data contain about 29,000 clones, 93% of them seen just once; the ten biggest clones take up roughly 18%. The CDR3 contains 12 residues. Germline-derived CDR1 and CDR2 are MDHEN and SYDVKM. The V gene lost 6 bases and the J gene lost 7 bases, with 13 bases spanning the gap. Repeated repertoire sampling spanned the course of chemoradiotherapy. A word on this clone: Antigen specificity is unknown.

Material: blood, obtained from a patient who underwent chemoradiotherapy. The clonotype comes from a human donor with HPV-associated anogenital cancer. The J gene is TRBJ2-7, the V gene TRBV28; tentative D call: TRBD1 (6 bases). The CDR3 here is CASSSDRWEQYF. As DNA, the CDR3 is TGTGCCAGCAGCTCCGACAGGTGGGAGCAGTACTTC.